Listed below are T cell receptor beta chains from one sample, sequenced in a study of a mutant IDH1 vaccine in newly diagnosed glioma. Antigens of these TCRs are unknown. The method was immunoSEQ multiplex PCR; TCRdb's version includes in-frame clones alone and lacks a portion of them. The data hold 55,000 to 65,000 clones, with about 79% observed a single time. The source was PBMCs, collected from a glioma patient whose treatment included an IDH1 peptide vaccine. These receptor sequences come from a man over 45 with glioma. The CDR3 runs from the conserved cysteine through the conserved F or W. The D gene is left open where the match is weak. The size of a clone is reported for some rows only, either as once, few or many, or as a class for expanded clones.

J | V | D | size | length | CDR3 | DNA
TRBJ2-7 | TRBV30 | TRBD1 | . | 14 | CAWSAGTGGYEQYF | TGTGCCTGGAGTGCCGGGACAGGGGGCTACGAGCAGTACTTC
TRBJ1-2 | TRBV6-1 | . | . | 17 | CASSEIRAGSIGYGYTF | TGTGCCAGCAGTGAAATCCGGGCAGGAAGCATTGGTTATGGCTACACCTTC
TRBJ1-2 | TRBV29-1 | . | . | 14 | CSVVGGASNYGYTF | TGCAGCGTAGTCGGGGGCGCATCTAACTATGGCTACACCTTC
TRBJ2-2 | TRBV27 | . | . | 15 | CASSARDGHTGELFF | TGTGCCAGCAGTGCCCGGGACGGACACACCGGGGAGCTGTTTTTT
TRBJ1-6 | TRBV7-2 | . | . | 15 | CASSLGSGDNSPLHF | TGTGCCAGCAGCTTAGGGTCAGGGGATAATTCACCCCTCCACTTT
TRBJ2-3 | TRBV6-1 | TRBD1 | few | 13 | CASGQGYTDTQYF | TGTGCCAGCGGACAGGGTTATACAGATACGCAGTATTTT
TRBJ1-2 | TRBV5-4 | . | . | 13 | CASSLEGDRGYTF | TGTGCCAGCAGCTTGGAGGGGGATCGTGGCTACACCTTC
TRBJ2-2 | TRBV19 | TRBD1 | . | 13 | CAGRQGGTGELFF | TGTGCCGGAAGACAGGGTGGCACCGGGGAGCTGTTTTTT
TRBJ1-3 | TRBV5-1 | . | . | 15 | CASSFGASLGNTIYF | TGCGCCAGCAGCTTTGGGGCCTCCTTAGGAAACACCATATATTTT
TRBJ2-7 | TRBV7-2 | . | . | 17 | CASSLAQYKFMNYEQYF | TGTGCCAGCAGCTTAGCGCAGTATAAATTTATGAACTACGAGCAGTACTTC
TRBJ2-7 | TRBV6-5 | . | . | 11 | CASSFSHEQYF | TGTGCCAGCAGTTTTTCCCACGAGCAGTACTTC
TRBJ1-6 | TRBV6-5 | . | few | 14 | CASSSAGRNSPLHF | TGTGCCAGCAGTTCGGCGGGTCGTAATTCACCCCTCCACTTT
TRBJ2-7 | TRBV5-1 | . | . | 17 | CASSPSDSPIPVYEQYF | TGCGCCAGCAGCCCCAGCGACAGCCCGATACCCGTATACGAGCAGTACTTC